This T cell receptor beta chain was recovered during a study of Ad26.COV2.S vaccination and SARS-CoV-2 variants. Points from the study as a whole: Substantial breadth was reported for post-vaccination spike-specific CD8+ and CD4+ T cells.

V lost 0 bases and J 7 bases, leaving 7 bases between the germline ends. Germline loops: CDR1 SGHRS, CDR2 YFSETQ. The CDR3 length is 13 residues. TCRdb's table, derived via immunoSEQ multiplex PCR, lists solely in-frame clones and lacks some. The sample has roughly 420,000 clones, 80% to 90% seen once. On this clone itself: Antigen unknown.

Stated treatment: 15 to 20 received Ad26.COV2.S at low or high dose, single or two shots; five or six received placebo; per-sample allocation not given. Day 63 after the first vaccine or placebo injection was the time point for sampling. This sample comprised peripheral blood, obtained in a trial of Ad26.COV2.S vaccine versus placebo. The TCR comes from a person aged 18 to 59 who received the Ad26.COV2.S COVID-19 vaccine or a placebo. The V gene is TRBV5-1, the J gene TRBJ1-4; D gene uncertain. The CDR3 coding sequence is TGCGCCAGCAGCTTGGGGAGGCTTGAAAAACTGTTTTTT. It translates to CASSLGRLEKLFF.